This TCR beta chain stems from a study of blood T cell repertoires in COVID-19. Study background: Specimens from acute and convalescent COVID-19 originated in the United States, Italy and Spain.

This CDR3 comprises 13 residues. The V end was cut by 6 bases, the J end by 5 bases, with 12 bases between. Assay: immunoSEQ multiplex PCR; the TCRdb copy retains only in-frame clones and omits some. This table holds more than 250,000 clones, 80% to 90% found once. The V call is TRBV12-3 or TRBV12-4, the J call TRBJ2-3; D is possibly TRBD2 (5 bases). The sequenced material came from PBMCs or T cells enriched from blood (not recorded which). The sequence was obtained from a woman under 40 who had recovered from COVID-19. The CDR3 region is CASSRGSRDTQYF. Here the CDR3 DNA reads TGTGCCAGCAGCCGCGGGTCCCGAGATACGCAGTATTTT.